The entry that follows covers one TCR beta chain sequence. Its antigen is currently not known. Base quality data are lacking; no much larger clone is found one base away. These data come from a study of blood T cells in healthy people across ages (dated by TCRdb to between 2015 and 2016). A note on the overall study: Template switching captured roughly one uniquely barcoded TCR beta cDNA molecule per two T cells in model experiments. To avoid experimental bias, donors of different ages were randomly spread across the sequencing lanes. The study measured age-related changes in TCR beta repertoire diversity using deep sequencing normalized with unique cDNA molecular identifiers. For two donors (one aged 18 to 30 and one aged 80 or older), the study analyzed two additional independent replicas of 1 million unique cDNA reads from the same blood draw. Donors were grouped into four age groups: young (average 16 years), middle-aged (around 39), aged (around 60) and long-lived (around 82).

On the study overall, not on this receptor specifically: The CMV infection status of donors was not known, potentially confounding age-related changes in expanded clonotypes. Compared with the aged group, more naive CD4+ T cells, fewer expanded clones and increased TCR diversity were shown by the long-lived group, suggesting age selection. As age increased, observed TCR beta diversity per million T cells dropped in a roughly linear way, and a significant reduction was already evident by age 40. Estimates of total diversity from one million sequenced T cells were regarded as lower bounds and underestimates. Because profiling used bulk unsorted PBMCs, naive and antigen-experienced compartments could not be compared conclusively. The percentage of naive T cells measured by flow cytometry correlated strongly with observed TCR beta diversity.

The roughly 39 donors, aged 6 to 90 years, were systemically healthy Caucasian individuals from Russia. Each donor gave ten milliliters of peripheral blood, collected into EDTA-treated Vacutainer tubes. Ficoll-Paque density-gradient centrifugation was used to isolate PBMCs, with at least 6.5 million obtained per sample. Trizol reagent was used to extract total RNA from PBMCs, with at least 6 micrograms per sample. For every donor, an aliquot of PBMCs went through flow cytometry to measure the percentages of naive CD45RAhigh/CD27high T cells. The library was generated by 5' RACE. Data came from an Illumina HiSeq 2500. The second PCR ran for roughly 7 to 11 cycles and used a J-beta primer mix along with a sample-barcoded 5' primer. Each TCR beta cDNA molecule received a unique molecular identifier from a template-switch 5' adaptor carrying 12 random nucleotides. At least 2.5 million CDR3-containing paired-end reads were obtained from each sample. All of the RNA was converted into first-strand cDNA using the Mint cDNA synthesis kit, with a TRBC-specific oligonucleotide serving as the primer. After uracil-DNA glycosylase treatment, a first 18-cycle PCR used universal primers M1SS and BC2_uni_R on all cDNA. Under the source paper's analysis protocol: Each sample was normalized by randomly selecting 1 million high-quality reads, each carrying a distinct molecular identifier. Reads with shared molecular identifiers were discarded instead of being binned into consensus sequences. MiTCR, set to a Q25 quality threshold and the strictest error-elimination algorithm, was used for CDR3 identification, clonotype clustering and error correction. A nonparametric unseen species model with Euler transformation was used to estimate a lower bound on total TCR beta diversity. Using fastp at Q25 and MiXCR, TCRdb reprocessed the public reads and kept productive beta chains. Rows merge per CDR3 protein into single entries with the most common DNA and genes. The V and J calls, along with clone size, are taken from TCRdb and not from the paper's own processing. A total of just under 750,000 distinct CDR3 sequences appear in this sample, about 20% of them only once. The ten largest clones represent under 25% of the sample.

Taken from cysteine to phenylalanine, the CDR3 has 15 residues. Kept here is only the CDR3 DNA, which spans 45 bases and is read in frame from base 1. From V the trimming removes 5 bases and from J it removes 8 bases, while the gene matches leave 9 bases of the junction unaccounted for. As encoded in the germline V gene (reference sequence), CDR1 is MNHNY while CDR2 is SVGAGI. The receptor comes from a man in his sixties or seventies in good health. The material sequenced was blood. The sequence joins TRBV6-6 to TRBJ2-1; TRBD2 agrees with 10 junctional bases. CDR3 region: CASSRPGLASYEQFF. Read as DNA, the sequence is TGTGCCAGCAGTAGGCCGGGACTAGCGAGCTATGAGCAGTTCTTC.